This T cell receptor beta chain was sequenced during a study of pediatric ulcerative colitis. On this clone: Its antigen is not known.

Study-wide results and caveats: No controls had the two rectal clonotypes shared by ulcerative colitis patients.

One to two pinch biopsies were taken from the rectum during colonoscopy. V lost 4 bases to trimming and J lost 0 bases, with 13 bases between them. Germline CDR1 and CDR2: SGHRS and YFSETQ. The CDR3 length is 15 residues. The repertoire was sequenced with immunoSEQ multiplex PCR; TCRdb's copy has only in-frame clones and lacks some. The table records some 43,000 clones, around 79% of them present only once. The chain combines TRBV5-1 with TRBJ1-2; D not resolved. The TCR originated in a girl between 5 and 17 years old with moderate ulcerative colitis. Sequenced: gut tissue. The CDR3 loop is CASSPRQEPNYGYTF. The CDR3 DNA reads TGCGCCAGCAGCCCCCGGCAGGAACCTAACTATGGCTACACCTTC. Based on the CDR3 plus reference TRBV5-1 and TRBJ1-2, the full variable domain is KAGVTQTPRYLIKTRGQQVTLSCSPISGHRSVSWYQQTPGQGLQFLFEYFSETQRNKGNFPGRFSGRQFSNSRSEMNVSTLELGDSALYLCASSPRQEPNYGYTFGSGTRLTVV.